The T cell receptor (beta chain) under discussion was sequenced for a study of regulatory T cells in long-lasting Graves disease. Both iRepertoire HTBI primers and Arm-PCR of CDR3 regions were used to build the TCR beta libraries. TCRdb re-derived calls from the multiplex PCR reads in MiXCR, one entry per CDR3 protein. This sample has 550,000 to 650,000 distinct CDR3 sequences; more than 15% occur once, and the top ten carry approximately 12%. The CDR3 spans 15 residues. J was trimmed by 4 bases and V by 7 bases; bases with no gene match: 11. Germline assignment: CDR1 SGHRS and CDR2 YFSETQ. Time point of the sample: newly diagnosed GD, antithyroid drugs for less than 3 months. Generation of the TCR library employed RNA extracted from PBMCs. This sample also belongs to another study, concerning T cells in Graves' hyperthyroidism and ophthalmopathy. Per that study: First-round RT-PCR of the TCR CDR3 relied on the HTBI primer set.

The sequence came from a man aged 18 to 29 with Graves disease. Specimen: peripheral blood mononuclear cells (PBMCs), collected at new diagnosis, from a patient treated with antithyroid drugs. The V and J genes are TRBV5-1 and TRBJ2-1, with 7 bases fitting TRBD2. In nucleotides, the CDR3 is TGCGCCAGCGCTTCTAGCGGTGGGTTTTACAATGAGCAGTTCTTC. This gives the protein CASASSGGFYNEQFF.